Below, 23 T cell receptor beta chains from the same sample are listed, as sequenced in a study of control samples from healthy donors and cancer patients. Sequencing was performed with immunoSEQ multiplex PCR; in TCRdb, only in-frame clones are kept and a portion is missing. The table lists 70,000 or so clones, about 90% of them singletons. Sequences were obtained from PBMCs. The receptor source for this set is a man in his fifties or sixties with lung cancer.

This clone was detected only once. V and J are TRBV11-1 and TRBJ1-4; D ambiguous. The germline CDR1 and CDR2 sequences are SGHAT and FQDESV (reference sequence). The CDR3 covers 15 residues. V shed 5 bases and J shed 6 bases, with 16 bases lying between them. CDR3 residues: CASSNWRLRDEKLFF. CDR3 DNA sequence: TGTGCCAGCAGCAATTGGAGGCTCCGTGATGAAAAACTGTTTTTT. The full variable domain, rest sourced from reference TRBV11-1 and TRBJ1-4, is EAEVAQSPRYKITEKSQAVAFWCDPISGHATLYWYRQILGQGPELLVQFQDESVVDDSQLPKDRFSAERLKGVDSTLKIQPAELGDSAMYLCASSNWRLRDEKLFFGSGTQLSVL.

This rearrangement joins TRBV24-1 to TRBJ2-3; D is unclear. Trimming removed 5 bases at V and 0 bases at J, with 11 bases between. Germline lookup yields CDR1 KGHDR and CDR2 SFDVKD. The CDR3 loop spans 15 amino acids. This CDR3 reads CATSAEDPSTDTQYF. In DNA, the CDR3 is TGTGCCACCAGTGCAGAAGACCCGAGCACAGATACGCAGTATTTT.

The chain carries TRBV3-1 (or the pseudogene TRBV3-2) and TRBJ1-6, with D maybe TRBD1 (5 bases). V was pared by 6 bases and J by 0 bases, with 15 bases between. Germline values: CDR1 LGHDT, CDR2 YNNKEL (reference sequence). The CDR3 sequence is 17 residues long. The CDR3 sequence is CASSLGGTSSYNSPLHF. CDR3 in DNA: TGTGCCAGCAGTCTTGGCGGGACGAGCTCCTATAATTCACCCCTCCACTTT.

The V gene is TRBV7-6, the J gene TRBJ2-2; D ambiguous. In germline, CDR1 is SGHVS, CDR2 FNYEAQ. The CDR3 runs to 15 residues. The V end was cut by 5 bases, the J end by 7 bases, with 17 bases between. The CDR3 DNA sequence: TGTGCCAGCAGCCTGAGACCTGACCCAAGCGGGGAGCTGTTTTTT. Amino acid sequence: CASSLRPDPSGELFF.

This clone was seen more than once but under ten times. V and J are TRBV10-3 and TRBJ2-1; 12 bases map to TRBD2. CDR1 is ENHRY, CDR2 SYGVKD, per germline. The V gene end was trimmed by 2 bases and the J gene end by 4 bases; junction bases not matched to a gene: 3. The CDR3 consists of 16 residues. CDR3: CAISEGLAGNYNEQFF. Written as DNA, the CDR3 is TGTGCCATCAGTGAGGGACTAGCGGGGAATTACAATGAGCAGTTCTTC.

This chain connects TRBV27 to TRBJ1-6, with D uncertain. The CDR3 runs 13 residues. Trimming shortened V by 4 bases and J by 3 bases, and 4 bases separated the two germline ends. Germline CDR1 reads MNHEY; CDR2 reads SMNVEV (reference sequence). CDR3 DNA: TGTGCCAGCAGTTCCATCTATAATTCACCCCTCCACTTT. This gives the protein CASSSIYNSPLHF.

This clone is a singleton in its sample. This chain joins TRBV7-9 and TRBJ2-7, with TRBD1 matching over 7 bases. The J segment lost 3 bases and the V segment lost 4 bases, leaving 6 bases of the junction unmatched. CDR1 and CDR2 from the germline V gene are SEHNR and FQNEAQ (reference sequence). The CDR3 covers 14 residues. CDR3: CASSSIWDSYEQYF. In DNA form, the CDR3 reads TGTGCCAGCAGCTCCATTTGGGACAGCTACGAGCAGTACTTC.

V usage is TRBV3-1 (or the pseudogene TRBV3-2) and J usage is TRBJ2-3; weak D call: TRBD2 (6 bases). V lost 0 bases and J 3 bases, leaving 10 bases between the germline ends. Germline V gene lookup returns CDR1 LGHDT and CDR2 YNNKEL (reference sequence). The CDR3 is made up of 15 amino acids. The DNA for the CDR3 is TGTGCCAGCAGCCAAGACAGGAGGGGAACAGATACGCAGTATTTT. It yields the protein CASSQDRRGTDTQYF.

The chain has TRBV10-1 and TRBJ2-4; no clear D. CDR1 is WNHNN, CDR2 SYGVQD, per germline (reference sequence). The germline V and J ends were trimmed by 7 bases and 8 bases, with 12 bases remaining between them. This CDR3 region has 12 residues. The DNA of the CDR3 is TGCGCCAGCAAAGAATCGAGAGACATTCAGTACTTC. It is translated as CASKESRDIQYF.

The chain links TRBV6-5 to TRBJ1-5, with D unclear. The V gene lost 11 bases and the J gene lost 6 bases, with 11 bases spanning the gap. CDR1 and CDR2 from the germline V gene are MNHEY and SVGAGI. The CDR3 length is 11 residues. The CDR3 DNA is TGTGCCCGGGCCTCAGGTCAGCCCCAGCATTTT. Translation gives CARASGQPQHF.

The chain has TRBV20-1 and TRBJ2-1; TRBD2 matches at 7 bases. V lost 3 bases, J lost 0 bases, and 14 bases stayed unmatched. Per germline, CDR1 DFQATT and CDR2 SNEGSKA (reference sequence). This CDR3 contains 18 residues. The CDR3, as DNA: TGCAGTGCTAGTCCGGGTGCTATGGGGGGGGGCTCCTACAATGAGCAGTTCTTC. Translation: CSASPGAMGGGSYNEQFF.

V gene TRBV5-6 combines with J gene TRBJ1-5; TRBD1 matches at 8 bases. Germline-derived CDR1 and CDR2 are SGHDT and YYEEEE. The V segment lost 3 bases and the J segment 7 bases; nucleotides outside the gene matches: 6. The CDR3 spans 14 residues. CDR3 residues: CASSYRQGKQPQHF. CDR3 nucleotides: TGTGCCAGCAGCTACCGACAGGGGAAGCAGCCCCAGCATTTT.

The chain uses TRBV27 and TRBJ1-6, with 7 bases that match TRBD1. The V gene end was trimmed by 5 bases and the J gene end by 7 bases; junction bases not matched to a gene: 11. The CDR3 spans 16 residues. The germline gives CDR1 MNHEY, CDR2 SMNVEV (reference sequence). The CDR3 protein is CASSPYAGTVNSPLHF. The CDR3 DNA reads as TGTGCCAGCAGTCCCTACGCCGGGACAGTAAATTCACCCCTCCACTTT.

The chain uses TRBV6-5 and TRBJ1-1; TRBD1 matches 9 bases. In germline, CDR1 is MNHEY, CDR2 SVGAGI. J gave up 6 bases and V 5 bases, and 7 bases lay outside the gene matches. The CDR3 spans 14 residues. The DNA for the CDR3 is TGTGCCAGCAGTACCGGACAGGGGTGGTCTGAAGCTTTCTTT. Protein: CASSTGQGWSEAFF.

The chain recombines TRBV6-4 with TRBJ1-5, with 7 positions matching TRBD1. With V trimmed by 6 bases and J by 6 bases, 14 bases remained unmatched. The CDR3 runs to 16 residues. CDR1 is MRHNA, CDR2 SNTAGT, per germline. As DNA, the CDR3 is TGTGCCAGCAGATCCGACAGGGAAGAATATGGTCAGCCCCAGCATTTT. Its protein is CASRSDREEYGQPQHF.

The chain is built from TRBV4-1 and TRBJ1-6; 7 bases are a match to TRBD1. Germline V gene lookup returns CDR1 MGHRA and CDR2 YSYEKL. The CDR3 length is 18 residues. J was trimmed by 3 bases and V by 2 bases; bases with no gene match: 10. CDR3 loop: CASSQNGGQLNYNSPLHF. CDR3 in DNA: TGCGCCAGCAGCCAAAACGGGGGACAGCTCAACTATAATTCACCCCTCCACTTT.

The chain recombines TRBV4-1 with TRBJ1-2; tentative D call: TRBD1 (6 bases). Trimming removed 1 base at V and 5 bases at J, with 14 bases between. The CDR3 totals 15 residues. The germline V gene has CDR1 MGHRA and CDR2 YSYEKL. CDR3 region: CASSQGAGAAYGYTF. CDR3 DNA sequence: TGCGCCAGCAGCCAAGGGGCGGGGGCGGCGTATGGCTACACCTTC.

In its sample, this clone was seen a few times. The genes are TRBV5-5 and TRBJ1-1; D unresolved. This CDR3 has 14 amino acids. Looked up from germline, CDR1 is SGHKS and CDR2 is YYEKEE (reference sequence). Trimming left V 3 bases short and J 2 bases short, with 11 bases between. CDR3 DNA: TGTGCCAGCAGCTATGGTAAAATAAACACTGAAGCTTTCTTT. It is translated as CASSYGKINTEAFF.

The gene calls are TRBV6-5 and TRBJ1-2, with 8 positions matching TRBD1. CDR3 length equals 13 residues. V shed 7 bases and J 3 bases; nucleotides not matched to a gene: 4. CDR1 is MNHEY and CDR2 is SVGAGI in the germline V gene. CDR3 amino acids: CASILTGDYGYTF. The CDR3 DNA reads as TGTGCCAGCATTCTGACAGGGGACTATGGCTACACCTTC.

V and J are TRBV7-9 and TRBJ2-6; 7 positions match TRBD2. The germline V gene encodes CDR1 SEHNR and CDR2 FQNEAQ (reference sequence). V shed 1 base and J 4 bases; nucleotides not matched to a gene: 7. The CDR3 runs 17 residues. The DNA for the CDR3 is TGTGCCAGCAGCTTAGACCGGGGAGGGACCGGGGCCAACGTCCTGACTTTC. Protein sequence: CASSLDRGGTGANVLTF.

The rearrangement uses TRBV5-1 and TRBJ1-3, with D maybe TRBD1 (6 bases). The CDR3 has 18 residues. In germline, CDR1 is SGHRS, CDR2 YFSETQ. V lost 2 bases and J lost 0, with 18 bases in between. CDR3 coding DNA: TGCGCCAGCAGCTTAACAGGGATTTTTCAATTCTCTGGAAACACCATATATTTT. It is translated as CASSLTGIFQFSGNTIYF.

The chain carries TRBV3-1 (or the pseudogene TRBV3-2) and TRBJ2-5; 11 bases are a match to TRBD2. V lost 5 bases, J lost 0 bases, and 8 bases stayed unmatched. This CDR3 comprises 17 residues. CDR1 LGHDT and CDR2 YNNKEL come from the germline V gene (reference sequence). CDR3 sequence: CASSFTSGGTYQETQYF. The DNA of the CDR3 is TGTGCCAGCAGCTTCACTAGCGGGGGAACGTACCAAGAGACCCAGTACTTC.

The CDR3 reads CASSLDGGPNTGELFF. The CDR3 DNA reads TGTGCCAGCAGCTTAGACGGGGGGCCGAACACCGGGGAGCTGTTTTTT. The rearrangement links TRBV11-3 to TRBJ2-2, with D perhaps matching TRBD2 (7 bases). The CDR3 sequence is 16 residues long. Looked up from germline, CDR1 is SGHNT and CDR2 is YENEEA. V gave up 0 bases and J gave up 0 bases, with 8 bases separating them. Together with reference TRBV11-3 and TRBJ2-2, the CDR3 gives the full variable domain: EAGVVQSPRYKIIEKKQPVAFWCNPISGHNTLYWYLQNLGQGPELLIRYENEEAVDDSQLPKDRFSAERLKGVDSTLKIQPAELGDSAVYLCASSLDGGPNTGELFFGEGSRLTVL.